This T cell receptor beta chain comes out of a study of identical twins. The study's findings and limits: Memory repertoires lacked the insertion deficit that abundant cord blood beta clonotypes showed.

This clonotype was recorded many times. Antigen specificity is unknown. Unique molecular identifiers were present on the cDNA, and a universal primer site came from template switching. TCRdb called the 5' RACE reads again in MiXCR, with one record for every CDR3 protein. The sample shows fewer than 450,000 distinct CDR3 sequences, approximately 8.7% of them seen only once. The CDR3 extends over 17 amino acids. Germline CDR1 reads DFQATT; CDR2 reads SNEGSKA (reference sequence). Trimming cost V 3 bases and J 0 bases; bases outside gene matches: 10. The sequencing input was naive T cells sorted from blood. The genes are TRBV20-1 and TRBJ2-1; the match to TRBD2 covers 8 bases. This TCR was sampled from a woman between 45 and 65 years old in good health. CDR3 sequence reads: CSASELAAYRSYNEQFF. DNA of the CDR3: TGCAGTGCTAGTGAACTAGCGGCCTACCGCTCCTACAATGAGCAGTTCTTC.